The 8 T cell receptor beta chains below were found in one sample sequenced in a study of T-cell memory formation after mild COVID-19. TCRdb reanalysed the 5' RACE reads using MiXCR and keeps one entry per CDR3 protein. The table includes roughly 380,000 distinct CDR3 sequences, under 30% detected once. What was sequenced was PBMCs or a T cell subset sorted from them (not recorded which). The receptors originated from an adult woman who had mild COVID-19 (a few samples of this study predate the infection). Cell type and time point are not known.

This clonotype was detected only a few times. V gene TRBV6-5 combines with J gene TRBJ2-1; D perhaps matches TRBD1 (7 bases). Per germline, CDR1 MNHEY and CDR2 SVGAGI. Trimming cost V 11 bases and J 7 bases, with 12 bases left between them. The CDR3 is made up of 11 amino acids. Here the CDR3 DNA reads TGTGCCTCTCAGGGGGGTAATGAGCAGTTCTTC. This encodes CASQGGNEQFF.

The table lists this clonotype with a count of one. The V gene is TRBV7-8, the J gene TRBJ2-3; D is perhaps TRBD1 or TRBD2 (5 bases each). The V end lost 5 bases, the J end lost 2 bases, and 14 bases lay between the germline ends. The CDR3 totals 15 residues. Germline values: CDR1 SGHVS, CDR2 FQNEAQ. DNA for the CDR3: TGTGCCAGCAGCCCCTGGGGCGGGTTCACAGATACGCAGTATTTT. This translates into CASSPWGGFTDTQYF.

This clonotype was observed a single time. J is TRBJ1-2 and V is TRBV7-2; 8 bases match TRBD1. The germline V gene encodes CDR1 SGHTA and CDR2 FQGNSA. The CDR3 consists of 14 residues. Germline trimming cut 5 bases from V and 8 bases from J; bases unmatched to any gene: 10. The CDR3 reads CASSRGQGARGYTF. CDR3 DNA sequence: TGTGCCAGCAGCCGGGGGCAGGGGGCACGAGGCTACACCTTC.

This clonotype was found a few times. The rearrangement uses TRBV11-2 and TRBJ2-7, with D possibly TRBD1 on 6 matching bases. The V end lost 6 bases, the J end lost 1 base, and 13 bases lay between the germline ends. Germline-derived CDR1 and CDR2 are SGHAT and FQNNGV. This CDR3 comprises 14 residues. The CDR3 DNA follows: TGTGCCAGCAGGATCCCCGGACAGTCCTACGAGCAGTACTTC. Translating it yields CASRIPGQSYEQYF.

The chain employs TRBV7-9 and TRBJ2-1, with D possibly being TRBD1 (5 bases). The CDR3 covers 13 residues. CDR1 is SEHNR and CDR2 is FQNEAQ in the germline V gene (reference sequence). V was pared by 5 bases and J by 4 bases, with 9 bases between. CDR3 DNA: TGTGCCAGCAGCCCTCCAGGGTACAATGAGCAGTTCTTC. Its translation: CASSPPGYNEQFF.

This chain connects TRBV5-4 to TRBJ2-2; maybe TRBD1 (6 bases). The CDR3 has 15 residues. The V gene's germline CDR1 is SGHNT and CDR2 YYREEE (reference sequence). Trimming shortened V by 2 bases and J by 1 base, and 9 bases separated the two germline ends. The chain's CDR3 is CASSLQGMNTGELFF. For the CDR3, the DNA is TGTGCCAGCAGCTTACAGGGAATGAACACCGGGGAGCTGTTTTTT.

CDR3 loop: CASSLVKAAQAFF. The CDR3 region has the DNA TGTGCCAGCAGCTTAGTTAAGGCCGCCCAAGCTTTCTTT. The rearrangement joins TRBV7-2 to TRBJ1-1; D remains ambiguous. CDR1 and CDR2 (germline): SGHTA, FQGNSA. V was cut by 1 base and J by 9 bases, with 12 bases left in between. The CDR3 runs 13 residues.

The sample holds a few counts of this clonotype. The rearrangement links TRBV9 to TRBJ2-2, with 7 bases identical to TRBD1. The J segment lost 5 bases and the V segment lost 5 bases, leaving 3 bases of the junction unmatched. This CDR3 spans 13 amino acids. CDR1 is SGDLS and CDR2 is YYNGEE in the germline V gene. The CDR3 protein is CASSRQGTGELFF. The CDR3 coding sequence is TGTGCCAGCAGTCGACAGGGTACCGGGGAGCTGTTTTTT.